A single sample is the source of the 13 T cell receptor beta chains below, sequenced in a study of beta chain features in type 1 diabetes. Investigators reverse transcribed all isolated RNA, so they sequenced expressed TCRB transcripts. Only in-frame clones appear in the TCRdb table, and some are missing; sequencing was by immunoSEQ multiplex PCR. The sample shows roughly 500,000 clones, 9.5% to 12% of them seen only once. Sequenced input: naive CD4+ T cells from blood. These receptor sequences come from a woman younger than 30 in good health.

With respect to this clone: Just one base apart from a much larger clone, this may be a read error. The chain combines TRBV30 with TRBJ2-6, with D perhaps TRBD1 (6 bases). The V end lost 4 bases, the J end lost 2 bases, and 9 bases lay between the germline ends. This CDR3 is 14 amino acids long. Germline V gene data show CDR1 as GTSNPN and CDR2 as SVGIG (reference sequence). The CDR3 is CAWNRDAGANVLTF. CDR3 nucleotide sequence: TGTGCCTGGAACAGGGACGCTGGGGCCAACGTCCTGACTTTC.

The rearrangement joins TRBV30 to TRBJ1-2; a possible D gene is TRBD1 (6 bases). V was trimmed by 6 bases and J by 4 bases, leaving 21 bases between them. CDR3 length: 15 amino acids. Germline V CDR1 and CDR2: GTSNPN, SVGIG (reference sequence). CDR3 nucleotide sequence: TGTGCCTGTCCCGGACAGTTCGTGCGTGGCTATGGCTACACCTTC. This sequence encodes CACPGQFVRGYGYTF. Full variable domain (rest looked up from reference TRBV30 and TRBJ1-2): SQTIHQWPATLVQPVGSPLSLECTVEGTSNPNLYWYRQAAGRGLQLLFYSVGIGQISSEVPQNLSASRPQDRQFILSSKKLLLSDSGFYLCACPGQFVRGYGYTFGSGTRLTVV.

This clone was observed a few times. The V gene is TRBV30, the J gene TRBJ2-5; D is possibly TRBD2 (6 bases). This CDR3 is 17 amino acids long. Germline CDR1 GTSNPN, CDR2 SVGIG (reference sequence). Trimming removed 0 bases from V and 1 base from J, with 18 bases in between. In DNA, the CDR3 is TGTGCCTGGAGTGTACCGATAGGCGGGAAAGCCCAAGAGACCCAGTACTTC. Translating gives CAWSVPIGGKAQETQYF.

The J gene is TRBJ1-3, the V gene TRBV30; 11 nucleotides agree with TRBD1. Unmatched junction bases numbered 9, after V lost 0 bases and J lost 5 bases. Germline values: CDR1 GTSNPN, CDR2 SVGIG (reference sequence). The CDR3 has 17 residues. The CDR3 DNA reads TGTGCCTGGAGTGTACGAAGGACAGGGGGCCTTAGAAACACCATATATTTT. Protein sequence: CAWSVRRTGGLRNTIYF.

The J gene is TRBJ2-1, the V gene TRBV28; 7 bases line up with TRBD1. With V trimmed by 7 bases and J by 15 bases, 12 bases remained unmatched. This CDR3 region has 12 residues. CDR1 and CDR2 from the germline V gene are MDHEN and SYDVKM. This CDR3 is CASISETGTVFF. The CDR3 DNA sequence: TGTGCCAGCATCTCGGAAACCGGGACAGTGTTCTTC.

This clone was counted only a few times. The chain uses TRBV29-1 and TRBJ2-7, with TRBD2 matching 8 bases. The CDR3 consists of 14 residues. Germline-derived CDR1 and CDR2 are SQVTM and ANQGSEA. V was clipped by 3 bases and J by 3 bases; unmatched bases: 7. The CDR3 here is CSVEVLAGGYEQYF. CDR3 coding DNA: TGCAGCGTTGAGGTCCTAGCGGGCGGCTACGAGCAGTACTTC.

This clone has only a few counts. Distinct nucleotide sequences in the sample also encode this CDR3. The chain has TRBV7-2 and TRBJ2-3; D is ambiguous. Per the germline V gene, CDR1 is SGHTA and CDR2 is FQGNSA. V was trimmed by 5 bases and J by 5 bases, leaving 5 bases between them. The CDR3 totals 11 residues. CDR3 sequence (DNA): TGTGCCAGCAGCCTCTTAGATACGCAGTATTTT. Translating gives CASSLLDTQYF.

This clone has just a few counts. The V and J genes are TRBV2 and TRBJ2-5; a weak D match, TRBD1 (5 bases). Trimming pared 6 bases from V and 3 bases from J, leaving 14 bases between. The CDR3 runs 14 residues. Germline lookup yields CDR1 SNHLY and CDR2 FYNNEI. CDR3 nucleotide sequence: TGTGCCAGCAGCATAGCCGGCAGGGAAGAGACCCAGTACTTC. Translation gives CASSIAGREETQYF.

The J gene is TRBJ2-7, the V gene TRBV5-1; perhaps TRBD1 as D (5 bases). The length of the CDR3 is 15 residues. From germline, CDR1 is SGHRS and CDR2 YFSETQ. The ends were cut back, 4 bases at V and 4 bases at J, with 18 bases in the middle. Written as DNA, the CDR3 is TGCGCCAGCAGCAAAGACAGCTCCCCCCTGTACGAGCAGTACGTC. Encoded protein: CASSKDSSPLYEQYV.

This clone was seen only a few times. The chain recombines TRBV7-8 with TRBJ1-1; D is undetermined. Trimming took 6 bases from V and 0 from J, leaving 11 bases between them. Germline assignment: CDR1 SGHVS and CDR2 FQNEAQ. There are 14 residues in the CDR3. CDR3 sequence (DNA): TGTGCCAGCAGGCCCCGGGCCATGAACACTGAAGCTTTCTTT. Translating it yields CASRPRAMNTEAFF.

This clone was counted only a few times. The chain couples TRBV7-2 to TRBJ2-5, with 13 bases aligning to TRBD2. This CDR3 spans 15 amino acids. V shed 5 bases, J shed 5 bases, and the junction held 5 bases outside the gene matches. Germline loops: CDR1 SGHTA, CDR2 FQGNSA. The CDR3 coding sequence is TGTGCCAGCAGCCGGACTAGCGGGAGTGGCGAGACCCAGTACTTC. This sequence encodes CASSRTSGSGETQYF.

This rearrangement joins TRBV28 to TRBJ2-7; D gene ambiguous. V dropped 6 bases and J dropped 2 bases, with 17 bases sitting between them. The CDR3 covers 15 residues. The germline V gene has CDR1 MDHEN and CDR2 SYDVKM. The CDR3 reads CASSPSSHPAYEQYV. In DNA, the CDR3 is TGTGCCAGCAGCCCGTCATCCCACCCAGCCTACGAGCAGTACGTC.

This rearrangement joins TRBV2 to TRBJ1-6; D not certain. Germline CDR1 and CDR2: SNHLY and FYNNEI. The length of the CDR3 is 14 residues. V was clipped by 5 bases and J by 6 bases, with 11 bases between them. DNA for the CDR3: TGTGCCAGCAGTCAAGAGGGAGCTAATTCACCCCTCCACTTT. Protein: CASSQEGANSPLHF.